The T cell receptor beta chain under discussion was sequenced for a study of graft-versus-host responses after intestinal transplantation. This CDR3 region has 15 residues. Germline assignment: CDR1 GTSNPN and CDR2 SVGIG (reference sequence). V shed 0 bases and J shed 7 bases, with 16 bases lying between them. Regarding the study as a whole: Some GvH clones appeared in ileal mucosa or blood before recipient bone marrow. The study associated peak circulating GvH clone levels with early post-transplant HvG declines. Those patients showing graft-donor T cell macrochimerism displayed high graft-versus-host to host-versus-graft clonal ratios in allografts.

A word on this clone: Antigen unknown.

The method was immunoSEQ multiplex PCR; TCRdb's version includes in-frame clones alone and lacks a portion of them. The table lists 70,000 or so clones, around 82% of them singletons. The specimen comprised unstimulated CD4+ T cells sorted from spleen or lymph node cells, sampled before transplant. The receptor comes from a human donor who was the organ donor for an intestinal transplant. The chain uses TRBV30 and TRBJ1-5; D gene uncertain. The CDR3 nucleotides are TGTGCCTGGAGTGTGGGCAGCACCTTTGGACAGCCCCAGCATTTT. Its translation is CAWSVGSTFGQPQHF. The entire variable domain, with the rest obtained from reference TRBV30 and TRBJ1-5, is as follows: SQTIHQWPATLVQPVGSPLSLECTVEGTSNPNLYWYRQAAGRGLQLLFYSVGIGQISSEVPQNLSASRPQDRQFILSSKKLLLSDSGFYLCAWSVGSTFGQPQHFGDGTRLSIL.